These 18 T cell receptor beta chains came from one sample sequenced in a study of control samples from healthy donors and cancer patients. Using immunoSEQ multiplex PCR, the repertoire was profiled, and TCRdb retains in-frame clones only, with some absent. Among around 82,000 clones listed, about nine tenths were seen once. What was sequenced was blood. Receptors were obtained from a man aged 45 to 65 in good health.

This sequence joins TRBV9 and TRBJ2-7; possible D gene TRBD1, 5 bases. Trimming removed 3 bases from V and 0 bases from J, with 13 bases in between. Germline V gene data show CDR1 as SGDLS and CDR2 as YYNGEE. CDR3 length: 15 amino acids. The CDR3 DNA is TGTGCCAGCAGCGCAGACAGTTCACCCTCCTACGAGCAGTACTTC. It yields the protein CASSADSSPSYEQYF.

This chain links TRBV6-5 with TRBJ1-2; 10 bases are shared with TRBD1. CDR1 is MNHEY and CDR2 is SVGAGI in the germline V gene. Losses at the gene ends were 7 bases for V and 8 bases for J; bases not matched to a gene: 10. The CDR3 extends over 14 amino acids. CDR3 DNA sequence: TGTGCCAGCAAACGAGGACAGGGGGTAGAGGGCTACACCTTC. Translating gives CASKRGQGVEGYTF.

V usage is TRBV7-9 and J usage is TRBJ1-1; D is undetermined. CDR1 is SEHNR, CDR2 FQNEAQ, per germline (reference sequence). Deletions cut 4 bases from V and 4 bases from J, with 10 bases between. The CDR3 consists of 13 residues. CDR3 sequence reads: CASSYMKGTEAFF. The CDR3 DNA follows: TGTGCCAGCAGCTATATGAAGGGCACTGAAGCTTTCTTT.

The chain has TRBV21-1 and TRBJ1-6. TRBV21-1 is deemed a pseudogene. This CDR3 has 16 amino acids. CDR3 region: CASSKIGSWENSPLHF. In nucleotides, the CDR3 is TGTGCCAGCAGCAAAATTGGGTCCTGGGAAAATTCACCCCTCCACTTT.

The V and J genes are TRBV19 and TRBJ2-7; D unresolved. This CDR3 has 13 residues. Trimming cost V 0 bases and J 3 bases, with 6 bases left between them. The V gene's germline CDR1 is LNHDA and CDR2 SQIVND (reference sequence). The CDR3 loop reads CASSIEFLYEQYF. CDR3 nucleotides: TGTGCCAGTAGTATAGAATTCCTCTACGAGCAGTACTTC. Based on the CDR3 plus reference TRBV19 and TRBJ2-7, the full variable domain is DGGITQSPKYLFRKEGQNVTLSCEQNLNHDAMYWYRQDPGQGLRLIYYSQIVNDFQKGDIAEGYSVSREKKESFPLTVTSAQKNPTAFYLCASSIEFLYEQYFGPGTRLTVT.

This sequence joins TRBV9 and TRBJ1-3, with D unresolved. Trimming took 4 bases from V and 4 from J, leaving 6 bases between them. CDR3 length equals 12 residues. Germline loops: CDR1 SGDLS, CDR2 YYNGEE. The CDR3 nucleotides are TGTGCCAGCAGCCCCAGCGGAAACACCATATATTTT. Translation: CASSPSGNTIYF.

The chain carries TRBV6-5 and TRBJ1-1; maybe TRBD1 (6 bases). V gave up 4 bases and J gave up 4 bases, with 13 bases separating them. This CDR3 has 14 residues. CDR1 and CDR2 from the germline V gene are MNHEY and SVGAGI. Here the CDR3 reads CASSSDRPFTEAFF. CDR3 DNA: TGTGCCAGCAGTTCAGACAGGCCTTTCACTGAAGCTTTCTTT.

The chain links TRBV15 to TRBJ1-3; D is undetermined. The CDR3 has 13 residues. Per the germline V gene, CDR1 is LNHNV and CDR2 is YYDKDF (reference sequence). V lost 0 bases and J lost 8, with 8 bases in between. CDR3 bases: TGTGCCACCAGCAGAGATAGCGGTGACACCATATATTTT. The encoded protein is CATSRDSGDTIYF. Variable domain in full (rest from reference TRBV15 and TRBJ1-3): DAMVIQNPRYQVTQFGKPVTLSCSQTLNHNVMYWYQQKSSQAPKLLFHYYDKDFNNEADTPDNFQSRRPNTSFCFLDIRSPGLGDTAMYLCATSRDSGDTIYFGEGSWLTVV.

The rearrangement uses TRBV7-2 and TRBJ2-7, with a possible D match to TRBD1 (6 bases). Germline-derived CDR1 and CDR2 are SGHTA and FQGNSA. The CDR3 sequence is 15 residues long. The V gene lost 5 bases and the J gene lost 3 bases, with 17 bases spanning the gap. CDR3 nucleotides: TGTGCCAGCAGCGAACGGACAGCCTTGTACTACGAGCAGTACTTC. Its translation is CASSERTALYYEQYF.

This clone was counted between two and nine times. The chain uses TRBV7-2 and TRBJ1-1, with D perhaps TRBD1 (6 bases). Germline CDR1 SGHTA, CDR2 FQGNSA. The CDR3 is made up of 14 amino acids. Trimming removed 6 bases from V and 5 bases from J, with 16 bases in between. CDR3 nucleotide sequence: TGTGCCAGCAGTACGGGGGGCGTAGAGACTGAAGCTTTCTTT. Its translation is CASSTGGVETEAFF.

The chain carries TRBV5-1 and TRBJ2-3; no clear D. This CDR3 has 16 residues. V was pared by 4 bases and J by 1 base, with 16 bases between. CDR1 SGHRS and CDR2 YFSETQ come from the germline V gene. CDR3 region: CASSPGPRSGTDTQYF. In DNA form, the CDR3 reads TGCGCCAGCAGCCCTGGTCCCCGCTCGGGCACAGATACGCAGTATTTT.

This chain uses TRBV15 with TRBJ1-4; TRBD1 is a possible D gene (5 bases). This CDR3 comprises 16 residues. The V gene's germline CDR1 is LNHNV and CDR2 YYDKDF (reference sequence). The V gene lost 3 bases and the J gene lost 3 bases, with 14 bases spanning the gap. Written as DNA, the CDR3 is TGTGCCACCAGCAGTCCCTGGGGGGGTGCTAATGAAAAACTGTTTTTT. Its protein is CATSSPWGGANEKLFF. Full variable domain (missing parts from reference TRBV15 and TRBJ1-4): DAMVIQNPRYQVTQFGKPVTLSCSQTLNHNVMYWYQQKSSQAPKLLFHYYDKDFNNEADTPDNFQSRRPNTSFCFLDIRSPGLGDTAMYLCATSSPWGGANEKLFFGSGTQLSVL.

V is TRBV11-2 and J is TRBJ2-3; a weak D match, TRBD2 (6 bases). CDR1 and CDR2 from the germline V gene are SGHAT and FQNNGV. The CDR3 covers 14 residues. V was shortened by 1 base and J by 1 base, with 6 bases between the two germline ends. The CDR3 reads CASSLGGGTDTQYF. The CDR3 DNA is TGTGCCAGCAGCTTAGGCGGGGGCACAGATACGCAGTATTTT.

The rearrangement links TRBV5-1 to TRBJ2-1; 7 bases align to TRBD2. In germline, CDR1 is SGHRS, CDR2 YFSETQ. J was trimmed by 7 bases and V by 0 bases; bases with no gene match: 4. The CDR3 is made up of 14 amino acids. The CDR3 bases are TGCGCCAGCAGCTTGGGACTAGCAGGGAATGAGCAGTTCTTC. It specifies CASSLGLAGNEQFF.

The chain uses TRBV24-1 and TRBJ1-2; the match to TRBD1 covers 9 bases. Losses at the gene ends were 4 bases for V and 5 bases for J; bases not matched to a gene: 7. CDR3 length: 15 amino acids. Looked up from germline, CDR1 is KGHDR and CDR2 is SFDVKD. The CDR3 nucleotides are TGTGCCACCAGTGACCATGGACAGGGGAGGTATGGCTACACCTTC. Translating gives CATSDHGQGRYGYTF.

The chain has TRBV27 and TRBJ1-1, with D hard to call. The CDR3 is 13 amino acids. In germline, CDR1 is MNHEY, CDR2 SMNVEV (reference sequence). V gave up 3 bases and J gave up 7 bases, with 12 bases separating them. The CDR3 DNA follows: TGTGCCAGCAGTTTTAGATGGCCACTTGAAGCTTTCTTT. Encoded protein: CASSFRWPLEAFF.

CDR3 amino acids: CASSPGQGGDTQYF. The CDR3 DNA sequence: TGCGCCAGCAGCCCGGGACAGGGGGGAGATACGCAGTATTTT. The chain is built from TRBV4-1 and TRBJ2-3; 11 bases fit TRBD1. The CDR3 length is 14 residues. Germline V gives CDR1 MGHRA, CDR2 YSYEKL. J lost 5 bases, V lost 4 bases, and 2 bases had no gene match.

V gene TRBV7-2 combines with J gene TRBJ1-6; 8 bases are shared with TRBD1. The J segment lost 8 bases and the V segment lost 5 bases, leaving 2 bases of the junction unmatched. This CDR3 has 13 amino acids. Per the germline V gene, CDR1 is SGHTA and CDR2 is FQGNSA. The chain's CDR3 is CASSGTGDSPLHF. DNA of the CDR3: TGTGCCAGCAGCGGGACAGGTGATTCACCCCTCCACTTT.